The entry below describes one T cell receptor beta chain. What it recognizes is unknown. The source of the sample is a study of OX40 agonist ivuxolimab in advanced cancers. Study at large: The group had a mean age of around 64 years, ranged from 23 to 79, and was 82.7% male. Under the entry rules, prior anti-PD-1, anti-PD-L1 or anti-CTLA-4 therapy was allowed, and 40% had some. Study-wide results and limits: Relatively little clonal expansion, among the lowest observed, appeared in partial responders at 0.1-3.0 mg/kg. More expanded clones were found, on average, in CD8+ than in CD4+ T cells.

The assay was immunoSEQ multiplex PCR, and TCRdb's table has in-frame clones only and misses some. In the table there are around 70,000 clones, around four fifths of which are singletons. CDR3 size: 12 residues. V was clipped by 3 bases and J by 5 bases, with 7 bases between them. The V gene's germline CDR1 is MDHEN and CDR2 SYDVKM. Sample: CD4+ or CD8+ T cells sorted from blood, taken in a trial of the OX40 agonist ivuxolimab. The source is an adult with an advanced solid tumor such as melanoma, head and neck, liver or kidney cancer. The chain is built from TRBV28 and TRBJ2-5; unclear D gene. The CDR3 sequence: CASSLMGETQYF. CDR3 DNA sequence: TGTGCCAGCAGTTTGATGGGCGAGACCCAGTACTTC. Full variable domain (missing parts from reference TRBV28 and TRBJ2-5): DVKVTQSSRYLVKRTGEKVFLECVQDMDHENMFWYRQDPGLGLRLIYFSYDVKMKEKGDIPEGYSVSREKKERFSLILESASTNQTSMYLCASSLMGETQYFGPGTRLLVL.